These 19 T cell receptor beta chains originate from one sample sequenced in a study of graft-versus-host responses after intestinal transplantation. No cognate antigen is known for these TCRs. Only in-frame clones appear in the TCRdb table, and some are missing; sequencing was by immunoSEQ multiplex PCR. The sample includes some 90,000 clones, roughly 80% of them seen just once. The sequences come from unstimulated CD4+ T cells sorted from spleen or lymph node cells, collected before intestinal transplant. These receptors were obtained from a human donor who received an intestinal transplant.

This chain connects TRBV4-2 to TRBJ2-1; 7 nucleotides line up with TRBD2. Germline V lookup: CDR1 LGHNA, CDR2 YNFKEQ. Trimming cost V 0 bases and J 5 bases; bases outside gene matches: 10. This CDR3 spans 17 amino acids. As DNA, the CDR3 is TGTGCCAGCAGCCAAGATAGGGGAGCGGGACCCCACAATGAGCAGTTCTTC. Residues: CASSQDRGAGPHNEQFF.

The chain uses TRBV28 and TRBJ1-2, with D possibly TRBD1 on 6 matching bases. Trimming took off 3 bases at V and 4 bases at J, with 15 bases between the two ends. The germline V gene encodes CDR1 MDHEN and CDR2 SYDVKM. There are 15 residues in the CDR3. The CDR3 here is CASSFRGGDFYGYTF. The CDR3 coding sequence is TGTGCCAGCAGTTTCCGAGGGGGTGATTTCTATGGCTACACCTTC.

This clone turned up a few times. This sequence joins TRBV6-1 and TRBJ2-5; 7 bases line up with TRBD2. The germline V gene encodes CDR1 MNHNS and CDR2 SASEGT. CDR3 length: 14 residues. V was pared by 1 base and J by 5 bases, with 4 bases of the junction left unmatched. The CDR3 DNA reads as TGTGCCAGCAGTGAAGGATGGGGAGGGGAGACCCAGTACTTC. It translates to CASSEGWGGETQYF.

The chain is built from TRBV2 and TRBJ2-3; a possible D gene is TRBD1 (6 bases). V lost 5 bases, J lost 5 bases, and 14 bases lay in between. The CDR3 covers 14 residues. The germline gives CDR1 SNHLY, CDR2 FYNNEI. The CDR3 DNA is TGTGCCAGCAGTTTACAGGGTGATGGAGATACGCAGTATTTT. Its translation is CASSLQGDGDTQYF.

CDR3: CASSPGWGGHTEAFF. The CDR3 bases are TGTGCCAGCTCACCAGGTTGGGGGGGGCACACTGAAGCTTTCTTT. V and J are TRBV18 and TRBJ1-1; a possible D gene is TRBD1 (6 bases). With 2 bases removed from V and 3 bases from J, the gap between germline ends came to 13 bases. Germline-derived CDR1 and CDR2 are KGHSH and LQKENI. CDR3 length: 15 amino acids. The full variable domain, rest sourced from reference TRBV18 and TRBJ1-1, is NAGVMQNPRHLVRRRGQEARLRCSPMKGHSHVYWYRQLPEEGLKFMVYLQKENIIDESGMPKERFSAEFPKEGPSILRIQQVVRGDSAAYFCASSPGWGGHTEAFFGQGTRLTVV.

The chain carries TRBV6-6 and TRBJ1-2; D is uncertain. The CDR3 length is 12 residues. Germline V gene data show CDR1 as MNHNY and CDR2 as SVGAGI (reference sequence). V was cut by 8 bases and J by 3 bases, with 10 bases left in between. The CDR3: CASLAADYGYTF. In nucleotides, the CDR3 is TGTGCCAGCTTGGCAGCGGACTATGGCTACACCTTC.

The chain combines TRBV27 with TRBJ1-4, with D unclear. The J call is doubtful: the DNA matches TRBJ2-2 better. Germline lookup yields CDR1 MNHEY and CDR2 SMNVEV (reference sequence). The length of the CDR3 is 13 residues. This chain's CDR3 is CASSFGSSGELFF. CDR3 coding DNA: TGTGCCAGCAGTTTTGGGTCCTCAGGGGAGCTGTTTTTT.

The rearrangement uses TRBV9 and TRBJ2-1; 9 bases fit TRBD2. The germline V gene has CDR1 SGDLS and CDR2 YYNGEE. The trim removed 0 bases at V and 4 bases at J, leaving 2 bases unmatched. The CDR3 has 15 residues. In DNA, the CDR3 is TGTGCCAGCAGCGTAGATAGCGGGGGATACAATGAGCAGTTCTTC. This sequence encodes CASSVDSGGYNEQFF.

The CDR3 reads CASSPGGQGVTGELFF. The CDR3, as DNA: TGTGCCAGCAGCCCAGGGGGACAGGGGGTCACCGGGGAGCTGTTTTTT. V and J are TRBV4-2 and TRBJ2-2; 11 nucleotides match TRBD1. The CDR3 runs 16 residues. Germline-derived CDR1 and CDR2 are LGHNA and YNFKEQ. The V and J ends lost 4 bases and 4 bases, in that order; junction bases with no gene match: 5.

The rearrangement joins TRBV5-1 to TRBJ1-1, with D possibly TRBD1 on 6 matching bases. V was shortened by 3 bases and J by 1 base, with 13 bases between the two germline ends. Germline CDR1 reads SGHRS; CDR2 reads YFSETQ. The CDR3 has 15 residues. The CDR3 nucleotides read TGCGCCAGCAGCTCCCCAGGGGTTGGGAACACTGAAGCTTTCTTT. Translation: CASSSPGVGNTEAFF.

The chain has TRBV10-2 and TRBJ2-3; 7 bases fit TRBD1. Germline V gene sequence: CDR1 WSHSY, CDR2 SAAADI. Unmatched junction bases numbered 3, after V lost 3 bases and J lost 3 bases. The CDR3 is made up of 14 amino acids. The CDR3, as DNA: TGCGCCAGCAGTGAACAGGGGTGGACAGATACGCAGTATTTT. Encoded protein: CASSEQGWTDTQYF.

This clone is classed as medium-sized. The chain carries TRBV10-2 and TRBJ1-1; TRBD1 is a possible D gene (6 bases). This CDR3 is 13 amino acids long. Germline loops: CDR1 WSHSY, CDR2 SAAADI. Trimming took 7 bases from V and 3 from J, leaving 12 bases between them. The CDR3 loop is CASNRQEDTEAFF. CDR3 DNA: TGCGCCAGCAACCGACAGGAGGACACTGAAGCTTTCTTT.

This clone was counted once. The V gene is TRBV2, the J gene TRBJ2-3; TRBD2 aligns across 8 bases. Germline CDR1 is SNHLY and CDR2 is FYNNEI. The CDR3 is 11 residues long. V lost 4 bases and J lost 10; bases outside the gene matches: 1. The CDR3 here is CASSGGRPQYF. Written as DNA, the CDR3 is TGTGCCAGCAGTGGCGGGAGGCCGCAGTATTTT.

The chain carries TRBV9 and TRBJ2-1, with a tentative D call TRBD2 (5 bases). The CDR3 has 13 residues. V lost 5 bases to trimming and J lost 0 bases, with 6 bases between them. Germline values: CDR1 SGDLS, CDR2 YYNGEE. As DNA, the CDR3 is TGTGCCAGCAGTCGGGACTCCTACAATGAGCAGTTCTTC. Translation: CASSRDSYNEQFF.

Here the CDR3 reads CASSVDSGDEQYF. The CDR3 DNA sequence: TGTGCCAGCAGCGTAGATTCCGGGGACGAGCAGTACTTC. V is TRBV9 and J is TRBJ2-7; D might be TRBD2 (5 bases). Trimming pared 0 bases from V and 5 bases from J, leaving 9 bases between. The CDR3 has 13 residues. Looked up from germline, CDR1 is SGDLS and CDR2 is YYNGEE.

The V call is TRBV10-3, the J call TRBJ2-7; 7 positions agree with TRBD2. The CDR3 sequence is 14 residues long. The V and J ends lost 6 bases and 4 bases, in that order; junction bases with no gene match: 9. CDR1 is ENHRY and CDR2 is SYGVKD in the germline V gene. DNA for the CDR3: TGTGCCATCAGAGGCCTAGCGGAAGGGTACGAGCAGTACTTC. It translates to CAIRGLAEGYEQYF.

The V gene is TRBV4-2, the J gene TRBJ1-6; a possible D gene is TRBD1 (5 bases). The germline CDR1 and CDR2 sequences are LGHNA and YNFKEQ. The CDR3 loop spans 16 amino acids. Trimming took off 0 bases at V and 6 bases at J, with 12 bases between the two ends. For the CDR3, the DNA is TGTGCCAGCAGCCAAGAACTGCAGGGCTCTAATTCACCCCTCCACTTT. This translates into CASSQELQGSNSPLHF.

The V call is TRBV5-1, the J call TRBJ1-3; maybe TRBD1 (6 bases). V was clipped by 4 bases and J by 2 bases, with 10 bases between them. CDR3 length: 14 amino acids. The germline V gene has CDR1 SGHRS and CDR2 YFSETQ. Here the CDR3 DNA reads TGCGCCAGCAGCAACCGGGACACTGGAAACACCATATATTTT. This encodes CASSNRDTGNTIYF. The full variable domain, in which reference TRBV5-1 and TRBJ1-3 provide the parts outside the CDR3, is KAGVTQTPRYLIKTRGQQVTLSCSPISGHRSVSWYQQTPGQGLQFLFEYFSETQRNKGNFPGRFSGRQFSNSRSEMNVSTLELGDSALYLCASSNRDTGNTIYFGEGSWLTVV.

The chain employs TRBV15 and TRBJ2-3; D may be TRBD1 (5 bases). V was trimmed by 5 bases and J by 2 bases, leaving 14 bases between them. Germline lookup yields CDR1 LNHNV and CDR2 YYDKDF (reference sequence). The CDR3 loop spans 15 amino acids. The CDR3: CATSQMGLTTDTQYF. The DNA of the CDR3 is TGTGCCACCAGCCAGATGGGGCTAACCACAGATACGCAGTATTTT.